The 25 T cell receptor beta chains reported below all come from one sample, sequenced in a study of T cell changes during pregnancy in multiple sclerosis. TCRdb's table, derived via immunoSEQ multiplex PCR, lists solely in-frame clones and lacks some. The repertoire has 10,000 to 15,000 clones, about 91% of them found once; the top ten carry roughly 8.2%. The sample consisted of CD8+ T cells from peripheral blood mononuclear cells, taken in the second trimester of pregnancy. These receptors originate from a female donor in good health, enrolled as a control in a pregnancy study.

The CDR3 here is CASSVDGRGRDTEAFF. CDR3 nucleotides: TGTGCCAGCAGCGTAGATGGAAGGGGGCGGGACACTGAAGCTTTCTTT. The chain combines TRBV9 with TRBJ1-1, with 7 nucleotides matching TRBD1. This CDR3 has 16 amino acids. The V segment lost 0 bases and the J segment 3 bases; nucleotides outside the gene matches: 8. Germline V gene sequence: CDR1 SGDLS, CDR2 YYNGEE.

CDR3 amino acids: CASSYSSEVPYEQYF. The CDR3 DNA reads as TGTGCCAGCAGTTACTCTAGCGAAGTCCCCTACGAGCAGTACTTC. The rearrangement links TRBV6-5 to TRBJ2-7; TRBD2 might be the D (5 bases). The CDR3 is 15 residues long. Germline CDR1 reads MNHEY; CDR2 reads SVGAGI. Trimming took 0 bases from V and 2 from J, leaving 11 bases between them.

The genes are TRBV6-1 and TRBJ2-5; tentative D call: TRBD2 (5 bases). The last part of the DNA fits TRBJ2-7 better; the J call may be wrong. CDR3 length: 15 residues. The V gene's germline CDR1 is MNHNS and CDR2 SASEGT. Here the CDR3 reads CASSEEDSSSYEQYF. CDR3 bases: TGTGCCAGCAGTGAAGAGGACTCTTCCTCCTACGAGCAGTACTTC.

V usage is TRBV30 and J usage is TRBJ2-7; TRBD1 matches 8 bases. Germline CDR1 GTSNPN, CDR2 SVGIG (reference sequence). Unmatched junction bases numbered 5, after V lost 0 bases and J lost 7 bases. CDR3 length: 13 amino acids. The CDR3 DNA sequence: TGTGCCTGGAGTGTATCAGGGGGCTATGAGCAGTACTTC. It translates to CAWSVSGGYEQYF.

The gene calls are TRBV7-9 and TRBJ2-1; possible D gene TRBD2, 6 bases. Trimming shortened V by 5 bases and J by 5 bases, and 10 bases separated the two germline ends. This CDR3 is built from 13 residues. Per germline, CDR1 SEHNR and CDR2 FQNEAQ (reference sequence). In nucleotides, the CDR3 is TGTGCCAGCAGCGGGAGGAATAACAATGAGCAGTTCTTC. Protein sequence: CASSGRNNNEQFF. The variable domain in full, with the rest retrieved from reference TRBV7-9 and TRBJ2-1, is DTGVSQNPRHKITKRGQNVTFRCDPISEHNRLYWYRQTLGQGPEFLTYFQNEAQLEKSRLLSDRFSAERPKGSFSTLEIQRTEQGDSAMYLCASSGRNNNEQFFGPGTRLTVL.

This chain connects TRBV11-2 to TRBJ1-3, with 7 bases lining up with TRBD1. V gave up 3 bases and J gave up 5 bases; unmatched junction bases: 4. The germline V gene has CDR1 SGHAT and CDR2 FQNNGV. The CDR3 consists of 14 residues. The CDR3, as DNA: TGTGCCAGCAGCTTGTTACAGGGGAGAAACACCATATATTTT. Amino acid sequence: CASSLLQGRNTIYF.

The rearrangement joins TRBV10-3 to TRBJ2-3; 8 bases are shared with TRBD2. Germline V gene sequence: CDR1 ENHRY, CDR2 SYGVKD. This CDR3 spans 15 amino acids. The junction had 6 bases not matched to a gene; V was cut back by 5 bases and J by 2 bases. CDR3 sequence reads: CAISRSGVNTDTQYF. The CDR3 region has the DNA TGTGCCATCAGTCGTAGCGGGGTGAACACAGATACGCAGTATTTT.

The count of this clone is one. The rearrangement links TRBV7-2 to TRBJ2-5; 7 bases are a match to TRBD2. Trimming removed 1 base from V and 2 bases from J; junction bases left unmatched: 13. Germline V gene data show CDR1 as SGHTA and CDR2 as FQGNSA. The CDR3 is 18 amino acids. DNA for the CDR3: TGTGCCAGCAGCTTAGGAGCATCAGTGGCGGGAGAACAAGAGACCCAGTACTTC. This codes for CASSLGASVAGEQETQYF.

This chain uses TRBV13 with TRBJ1-1; 9 bases align to TRBD1. The length of the CDR3 is 14 residues. CDR1 is PRHDT, CDR2 FYEKMQ, per germline (reference sequence). The V and J ends lost 8 bases and 2 bases, in that order; junction bases with no gene match: 6. CDR3 amino acids: CASGDRALNTEAFF. CDR3 nucleotide sequence: TGTGCCAGCGGGGACAGGGCCCTCAACACTGAAGCTTTCTTT.

The chain joins TRBV7-9 to TRBJ2-3; 9 nucleotides line up with TRBD2. This CDR3 region has 17 residues. The trim removed 4 bases at V and 3 bases at J, leaving 11 bases unmatched. Germline V CDR1 and CDR2: SEHNR, FQNEAQ (reference sequence). CDR3 sequence: CASSSPVERGATDTQYF. The CDR3 nucleotides are TGTGCCAGCAGCTCCCCCGTTGAGCGGGGGGCGACAGATACGCAGTATTTT.

This clone was recorded only once. The chain has TRBV18 and TRBJ1-2; D is uncertain. Between the trimmed V and J ends, which lost 4 bases and 3 bases, there was a span of 12 bases. In germline, CDR1 is KGHSH, CDR2 LQKENI. The CDR3 has 14 amino acids. The CDR3 nucleotides are TGTGCCAGCTCACTCATTGGTGAGGACTATGGCTACACCTTC. Encoded protein: CASSLIGEDYGYTF.

This clone turned up a few times. The J gene is TRBJ1-2, the V gene TRBV7-9, with 9 nucleotides matching TRBD1. Germline CDR1 reads SEHNR; CDR2 reads FQNEAQ (reference sequence). CDR3 length: 13 residues. V was clipped by 5 bases and J by 8 bases; unmatched bases: 6. The CDR3 nucleotides are TGTGCCAGCAGCCGGGACAGGGCAAGGGGCTACACCTTC. This encodes CASSRDRARGYTF.

V gene TRBV2 combines with J gene TRBJ2-7; possible D gene TRBD1, 5 bases. Deletions cut 2 bases from V and 2 bases from J, with 13 bases between. The CDR3 length is 15 residues. Germline values: CDR1 SNHLY, CDR2 FYNNEI. CDR3 coding DNA: TGTGCCAGCAGTGAACAAAGGACACGACCCTACGAGCAGTACTTC. Its protein is CASSEQRTRPYEQYF.

The chain couples TRBV15 to TRBJ2-1; 12 nucleotides match TRBD2. The CDR3 runs to 16 residues. Germline-derived CDR1 and CDR2 are LNHNV and YYDKDF (reference sequence). Unmatched junction bases numbered 11, after V lost 5 bases and J lost 9 bases. CDR3 loop: CATSESSGRARGEQFF. CDR3 DNA sequence: TGTGCCACCAGCGAATCTAGCGGGAGGGCCAGAGGTGAGCAGTTCTTC.

The rearrangement joins TRBV30 to TRBJ2-7; TRBD2 might be the D (5 bases). CDR3 size: 14 residues. Trimming left V 4 bases short and J 3 bases short, with 16 bases between. The germline gives CDR1 GTSNPN, CDR2 SVGIG (reference sequence). CDR3 bases: TGTGCCTGGATGAGGGTGCCCGAATACTACGAGCAGTACTTC. As protein: CAWMRVPEYYEQYF.

V is TRBV5-1 and J is TRBJ2-2, with D hard to call. This CDR3 has 16 residues. The V end lost 1 base, the J end lost 3 bases, and 13 bases lay between the germline ends. The germline V gene has CDR1 SGHRS and CDR2 YFSETQ. The DNA of the CDR3 is TGCGCCAGCAGCTTGTTTCCAAACTCGGACACCGGGGAGCTGTTTTTT. Translation: CASSLFPNSDTGELFF.

The rearrangement uses TRBV7-2 and TRBJ2-3; no clear D gene. Deletions cut 2 bases from V and 0 bases from J, with 3 bases between. CDR3 length: 13 amino acids. Germline CDR1 SGHTA, CDR2 FQGNSA. The CDR3 reads CASSLYSTDTQYF. The CDR3 nucleotides are TGTGCCAGCAGCTTATATAGCACAGATACGCAGTATTTT.

This chain uses TRBV6-5 with TRBJ2-5; D ambiguous. The CDR3 is 15 residues long. The germline V gene has CDR1 MNHEY and CDR2 SVGAGI. With 2 bases removed from V and 2 bases from J, the gap between germline ends came to 12 bases. CDR3 residues: CASSYDITPQETQYF. The CDR3 coding sequence is TGTGCCAGCAGTTACGACATCACGCCTCAAGAGACCCAGTACTTC.

V is TRBV9 and J is TRBJ2-7, with TRBD2 as a possible D gene (5 bases). The CDR3 covers 14 residues. Germline V gives CDR1 SGDLS, CDR2 YYNGEE. The V end was cut by 0 bases, the J end by 4 bases, with 11 bases between. The CDR3 bases are TGTGCCAGCAGCGTAGAGTCTAGCAATTACGAGCAGTACTTC. Translated: CASSVESSNYEQYF.

This chain uses TRBV9 with TRBJ1-3; D call uncertain. CDR3 size: 15 residues. In germline, CDR1 is SGDLS, CDR2 YYNGEE. V lost 2 bases and J 3 bases, leaving 12 bases between the germline ends. The CDR3 nucleotides are TGTGCCAGCAGCGTCGGGTCCCTTCATGGAAACACCATATATTTT. Its protein is CASSVGSLHGNTIYF.

The V and J genes are TRBV9 and TRBJ1-2; D is ambiguous. Germline V gene lookup returns CDR1 SGDLS and CDR2 YYNGEE. V lost 0 bases and J 8 bases, leaving 8 bases between the germline ends. The length of the CDR3 is 12 residues. DNA for the CDR3: TGTGCCAGCAGCGTAGCCGGGGTCGGCTACACCTTC. Protein product: CASSVAGVGYTF. Together with reference TRBV9 and TRBJ1-2, the CDR3 gives the full variable domain: DSGVTQTPKHLITATGQRVTLRCSPRSGDLSVYWYQQSLDQGLQFLIQYYNGEERAKGNILERFSAQQFPDLHSELNLSSLELGDSALYFCASSVAGVGYTFGSGTRLTVV.

The chain combines TRBV5-5 with TRBJ2-7, with D possibly matching TRBD2 (6 bases). The germline V and J ends were trimmed by 4 bases and 4 bases, with 15 bases remaining between them. This CDR3 comprises 14 residues. Germline CDR1 SGHKS, CDR2 YYEKEE (reference sequence). CDR3 amino acids: CASSPGLLRYEQYF. CDR3 DNA sequence: TGTGCCAGCAGCCCGGGACTTTTGCGATACGAGCAGTACTTC.

This sequence joins TRBV27 and TRBJ2-7; D perhaps matches TRBD1 (6 bases). Looked up from germline, CDR1 is MNHEY and CDR2 is SMNVEV (reference sequence). CDR3 length: 15 residues. V lost 0 bases and J 5 bases, leaving 14 bases between the germline ends. The CDR3 loop reads CASSLSRTDGHEQYF. The CDR3 nucleotides are TGTGCCAGCAGTTTATCTCGGACAGATGGCCACGAGCAGTACTTC.

The V and J genes are TRBV2 and TRBJ2-1; 9 bases are shared with TRBD2. The CDR3 covers 14 residues. Per germline, CDR1 SNHLY and CDR2 FYNNEI. Trimming cost V 6 bases and J 7 bases; bases outside gene matches: 7. The CDR3 DNA reads TGTGCCAGCAGGCTTGCGGGGGGGCTGAATGAGCAGTTCTTC. This codes for CASRLAGGLNEQFF.

V gene TRBV15 combines with J gene TRBJ2-5; 13 nucleotides align to TRBD2. The V and J ends lost 0 bases and 2 bases, in that order; junction bases with no gene match: 12. CDR1 and CDR2 (germline): LNHNV, YYDKDF (reference sequence). This CDR3 contains 20 residues. CDR3 residues: CATSRERGDWGLAGQETQYF. As DNA, the CDR3 is TGTGCCACCAGCAGAGAAAGGGGGGATTGGGGACTAGCGGGACAAGAGACCCAGTACTTC.